The clone carrying this T cell receptor beta chain was found a few times. TCRdb reprocessed the RACE reads via MiXCR and lists one record per CDR3 protein. The repertoire consists of about 97,000 distinct CDR3 sequences, with 27% occurring once and the leading ten covering 10%. This CDR3 is built from 13 residues. V was clipped by 1 base and J by 4 bases, with 6 bases between them. Germline CDR1 is SEHNR and CDR2 is FQNEAQ (reference sequence). This sample was included in a study of human T cells and chemical hapten exposure. Time point noted: patch test 3, about 24 weeks after DPC sensitization. Regarding treatment: therapeutic diphenylcyclopropenone sensitization with weekly scalp DPC.

The TCR was taken from a man aged 35 to 55 with alopecia areata. Some clones in this sample may be carry-over from other donors' samples. This chain uses TRBV7-9 with TRBJ2-3, with D unclear. The input for sequencing was whole blood, taken in connection with sensitization to the hapten diphenylcyclopropenone (DPC). CDR3 bases: TGTGCCAGCAGCTTAGTCGTCCCAGATACGCAGTATTTT. It yields the protein CASSLVVPDTQYF. Using reference TRBV7-9 and TRBJ2-3 for the parts outside the CDR3, the full variable domain is DTGVSQNPRHKITKRGQNVTFRCDPISEHNRLYWYRQTLGQGPEFLTYFQNEAQLEKSRLLSDRFSAERPKGSFSTLEIQRTEQGDSAMYLCASSLVVPDTQYFGPGTRLTVL.